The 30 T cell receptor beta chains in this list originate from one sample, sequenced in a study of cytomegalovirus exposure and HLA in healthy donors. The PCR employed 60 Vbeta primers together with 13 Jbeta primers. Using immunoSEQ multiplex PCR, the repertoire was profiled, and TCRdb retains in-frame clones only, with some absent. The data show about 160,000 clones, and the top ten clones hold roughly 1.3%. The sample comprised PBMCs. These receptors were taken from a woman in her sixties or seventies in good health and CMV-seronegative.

CDR3 protein: CASSLVTGVYYSNQPQHF. The CDR3 DNA reads TGTGCCAGCAGCTTAGTGACCGGAGTTTATTATAGCAATCAGCCCCAGCATTTT. The genes are TRBV7-2 and TRBJ1-5; no firm D call. Trimming removed 1 base at V and 0 bases at J, with 16 bases between. This CDR3 has 18 amino acids. The V gene's germline CDR1 is SGHTA and CDR2 FQGNSA.

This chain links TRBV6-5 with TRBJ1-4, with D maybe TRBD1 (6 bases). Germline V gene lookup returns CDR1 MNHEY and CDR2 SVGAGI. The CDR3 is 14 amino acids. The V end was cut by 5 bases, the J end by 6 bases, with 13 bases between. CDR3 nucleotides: TGTGCCAGCAGTCGTACAGGGACCTATGAAAAACTGTTTTTT. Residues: CASSRTGTYEKLFF.

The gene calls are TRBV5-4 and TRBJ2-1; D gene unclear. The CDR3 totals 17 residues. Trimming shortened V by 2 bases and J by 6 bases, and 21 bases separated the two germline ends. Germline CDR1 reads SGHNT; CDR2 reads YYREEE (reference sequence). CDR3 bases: TGTGCCAGCAGCTTTTTGCAGGTGGTTTCTATTTCCAATGAGCAGTTCTTC. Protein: CASSFLQVVSISNEQFF.

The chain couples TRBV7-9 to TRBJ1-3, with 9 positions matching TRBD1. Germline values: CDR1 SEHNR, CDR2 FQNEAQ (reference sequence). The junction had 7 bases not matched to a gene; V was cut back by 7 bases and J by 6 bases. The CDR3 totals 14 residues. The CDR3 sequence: CASTRTGDENTIYF. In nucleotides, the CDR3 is TGTGCCAGCACCCGGACAGGGGATGAAAACACCATATATTTT. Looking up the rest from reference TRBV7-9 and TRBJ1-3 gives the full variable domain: DTGVSQNPRHKITKRGQNVTFRCDPISEHNRLYWYRQTLGQGPEFLTYFQNEAQLEKSRLLSDRFSAERPKGSFSTLEIQRTEQGDSAMYLCASTRTGDENTIYFGEGSWLTVV.

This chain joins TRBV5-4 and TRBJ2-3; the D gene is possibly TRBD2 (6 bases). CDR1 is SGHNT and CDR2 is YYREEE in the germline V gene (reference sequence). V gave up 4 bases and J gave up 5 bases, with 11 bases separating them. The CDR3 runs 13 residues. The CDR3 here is CASSLLAGDTQYF. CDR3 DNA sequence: TGTGCCAGCAGCCTACTAGCAGGAGATACGCAGTATTTT.

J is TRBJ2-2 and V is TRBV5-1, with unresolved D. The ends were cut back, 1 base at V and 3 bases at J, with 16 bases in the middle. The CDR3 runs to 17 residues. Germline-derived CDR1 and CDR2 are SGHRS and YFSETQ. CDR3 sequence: CASSLLVNSPDTGELFF. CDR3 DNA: TGCGCCAGCAGCTTGTTGGTTAATAGTCCGGACACCGGGGAGCTGTTTTTT.

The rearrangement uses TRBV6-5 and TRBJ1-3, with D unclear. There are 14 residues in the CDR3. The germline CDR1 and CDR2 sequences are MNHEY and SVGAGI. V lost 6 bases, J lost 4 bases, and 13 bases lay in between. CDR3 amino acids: CASSLLGVGNTIYF. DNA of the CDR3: TGTGCCAGCAGCCTCCTCGGGGTCGGAAACACCATATATTTT.

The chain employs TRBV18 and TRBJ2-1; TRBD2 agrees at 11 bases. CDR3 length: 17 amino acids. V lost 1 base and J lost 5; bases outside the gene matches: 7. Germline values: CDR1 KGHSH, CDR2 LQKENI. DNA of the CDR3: TGTGCCAGCTCACCACGGTCGACTAGCGGGGTGAACAATGAGCAGTTCTTC. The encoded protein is CASSPRSTSGVNNEQFF.

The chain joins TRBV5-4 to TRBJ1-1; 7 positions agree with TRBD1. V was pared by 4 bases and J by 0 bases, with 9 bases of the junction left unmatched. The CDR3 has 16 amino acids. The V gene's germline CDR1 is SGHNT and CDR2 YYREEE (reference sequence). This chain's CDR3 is CASSPDRVYVNTEAFF. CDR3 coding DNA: TGTGCCAGCAGCCCCGACAGGGTTTACGTGAACACTGAAGCTTTCTTT.

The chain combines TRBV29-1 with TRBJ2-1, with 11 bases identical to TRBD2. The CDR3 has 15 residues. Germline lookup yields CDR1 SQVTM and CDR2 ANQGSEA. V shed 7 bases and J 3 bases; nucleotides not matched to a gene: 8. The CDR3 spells CSGLGLAVVYNEQFF. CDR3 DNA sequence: TGCAGCGGGTTGGGACTAGCGGTGGTCTACAATGAGCAGTTCTTC.

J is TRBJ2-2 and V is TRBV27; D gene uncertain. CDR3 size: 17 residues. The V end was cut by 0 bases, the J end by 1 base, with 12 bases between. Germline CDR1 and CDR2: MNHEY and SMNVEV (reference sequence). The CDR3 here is CASSLSKSQLNTGELFF. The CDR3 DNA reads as TGTGCCAGCAGTTTATCGAAATCGCAACTGAACACCGGGGAGCTGTTTTTT.

CDR3 amino acids: CAWSVRASHEQYF. As DNA, the CDR3 is TGTGCCTGGAGTGTCCGAGCATCCCACGAGCAGTACTTC. The genes are TRBV30 and TRBJ2-7; D is undetermined. CDR1 is GTSNPN and CDR2 is SVGIG in the germline V gene (reference sequence). Trimming removed 0 bases from V and 5 bases from J, with 11 bases in between. The length of the CDR3 is 13 residues. Full variable domain (remainder filled in from reference TRBV30 and TRBJ2-7): SQTIHQWPATLVQPVGSPLSLECTVEGTSNPNLYWYRQAAGRGLQLLFYSVGIGQISSEVPQNLSASRPQDRQFILSSKKLLLSDSGFYLCAWSVRASHEQYFGPGTRLTVT.

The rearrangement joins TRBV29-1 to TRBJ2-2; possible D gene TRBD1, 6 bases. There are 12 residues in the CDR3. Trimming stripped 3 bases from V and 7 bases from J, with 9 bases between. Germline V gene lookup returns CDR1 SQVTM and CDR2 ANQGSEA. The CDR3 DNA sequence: TGCAGCGTTGAGCCGGACAGCGGGGAGCTGTTTTTT. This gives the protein CSVEPDSGELFF.

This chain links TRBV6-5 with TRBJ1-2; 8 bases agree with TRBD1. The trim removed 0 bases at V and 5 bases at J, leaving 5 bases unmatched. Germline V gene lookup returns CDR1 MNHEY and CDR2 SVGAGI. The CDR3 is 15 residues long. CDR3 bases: TGTGCCAGCAGTTACTCGGCAGGGACAGGTTATGGCTACACCTTC. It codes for CASSYSAGTGYGYTF.

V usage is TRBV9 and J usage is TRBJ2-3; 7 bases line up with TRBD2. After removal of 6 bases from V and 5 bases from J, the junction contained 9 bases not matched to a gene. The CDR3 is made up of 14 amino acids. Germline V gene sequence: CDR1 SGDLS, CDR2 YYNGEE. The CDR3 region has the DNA TGTGCCAGCACCCCAATGGGAGGGAGAGATACGCAGTATTTT. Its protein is CASTPMGGRDTQYF. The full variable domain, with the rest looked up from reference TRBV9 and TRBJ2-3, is DSGVTQTPKHLITATGQRVTLRCSPRSGDLSVYWYQQSLDQGLQFLIQYYNGEERAKGNILERFSAQQFPDLHSELNLSSLELGDSALYFCASTPMGGRDTQYFGPGTRLTVL.

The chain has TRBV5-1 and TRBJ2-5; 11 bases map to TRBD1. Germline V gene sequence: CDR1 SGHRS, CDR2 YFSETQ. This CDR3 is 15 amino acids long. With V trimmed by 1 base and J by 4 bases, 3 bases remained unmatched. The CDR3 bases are TGCGCCAGCAGCTTGATTGGGACAGGGGGAGAGACCCAGTACTTC. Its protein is CASSLIGTGGETQYF.

The CDR3 DNA reads TGTGCCAGTAGTACCGGACTAGCGGGGGGGCGGTCTTTTGCAGATACGCAGTATTTT. Translation: CASSTGLAGGRSFADTQYF. The chain employs TRBV19 and TRBJ2-3, with 15 bases that match TRBD2. J was trimmed by 4 bases and V by 4 bases; bases with no gene match: 12. This CDR3 is 19 amino acids long. Germline CDR1 and CDR2: LNHDA and SQIVND (reference sequence). Looking up the rest from reference TRBV19 and TRBJ2-3 gives the full variable domain: DGGITQSPKYLFRKEGQNVTLSCEQNLNHDAMYWYRQDPGQGLRLIYYSQIVNDFQKGDIAEGYSVSREKKESFPLTVTSAQKNPTAFYLCASSTGLAGGRSFADTQYFGPGTRLTVL.

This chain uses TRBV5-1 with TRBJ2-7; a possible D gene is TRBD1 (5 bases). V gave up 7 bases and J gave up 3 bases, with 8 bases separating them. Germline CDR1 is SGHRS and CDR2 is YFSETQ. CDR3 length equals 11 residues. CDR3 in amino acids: CASGDSYEQYF. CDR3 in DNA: TGCGCCAGCGGCGACAGCTACGAGCAGTACTTC.

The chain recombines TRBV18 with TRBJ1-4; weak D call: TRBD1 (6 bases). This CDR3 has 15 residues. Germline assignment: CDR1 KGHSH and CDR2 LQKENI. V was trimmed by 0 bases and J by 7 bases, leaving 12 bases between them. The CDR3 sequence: CASSPPGARAEKLFF. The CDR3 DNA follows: TGTGCCAGCTCACCACCGGGGGCCAGGGCTGAAAAACTGTTTTTT.

DNA for the CDR3: TGTGCCAGCAGCTTAGATCAACAGGGTGGTTCACCCCTCCACTTT. It is translated as CASSLDQQGGSPLHF. The chain joins TRBV11-2 to TRBJ1-6; tentatively, D is TRBD1 (6 bases). The CDR3 sequence is 15 residues long. Germline CDR1 reads SGHAT; CDR2 reads FQNNGV. The germline V and J ends were trimmed by 0 bases and 9 bases, with 12 bases remaining between them.

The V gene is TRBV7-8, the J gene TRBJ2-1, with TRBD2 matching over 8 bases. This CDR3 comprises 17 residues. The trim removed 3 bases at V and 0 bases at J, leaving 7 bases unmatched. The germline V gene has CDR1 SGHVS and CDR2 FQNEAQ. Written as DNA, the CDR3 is TGTGCCAGCAGCTTCTTTAGCGGGAAAAGCTCCTACAATGAGCAGTTCTTC. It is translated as CASSFFSGKSSYNEQFF. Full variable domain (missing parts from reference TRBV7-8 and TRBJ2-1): GAGVSQSPRYKVAKRGQDVALRCDPISGHVSLFWYQQALGQGPEFLTYFQNEAQLDKSGLPSDRFFAERPEGSVSTLKIQRTQQEDSAVYLCASSFFSGKSSYNEQFFGPGTRLTVL.

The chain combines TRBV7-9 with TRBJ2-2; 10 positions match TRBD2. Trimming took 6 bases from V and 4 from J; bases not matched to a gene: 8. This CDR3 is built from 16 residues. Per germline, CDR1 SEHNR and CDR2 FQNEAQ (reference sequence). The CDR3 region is CASRPPGLAATGELFF. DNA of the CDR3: TGTGCCAGCAGACCCCCTGGACTAGCGGCCACCGGGGAGCTGTTTTTT.

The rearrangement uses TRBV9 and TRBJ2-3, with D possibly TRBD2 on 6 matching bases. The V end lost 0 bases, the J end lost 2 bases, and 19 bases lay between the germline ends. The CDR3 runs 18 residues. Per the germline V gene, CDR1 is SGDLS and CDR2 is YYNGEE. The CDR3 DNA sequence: TGTGCCAGCAGCGTAGGGAGACTAGTCGGTTTGGTCACAGATACGCAGTATTTT. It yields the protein CASSVGRLVGLVTDTQYF.

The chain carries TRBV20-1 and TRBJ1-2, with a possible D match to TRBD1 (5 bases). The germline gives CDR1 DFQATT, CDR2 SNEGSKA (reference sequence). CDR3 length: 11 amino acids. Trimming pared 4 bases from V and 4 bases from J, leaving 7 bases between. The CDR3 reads CSATGSYGYTF. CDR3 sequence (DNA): TGCAGTGCTACAGGGTCCTATGGCTACACCTTC.

The chain's CDR3 is CAISLTGNDYGYTF. CDR3 in DNA: TGTGCCATCAGTTTGACAGGGAACGACTATGGCTACACCTTC. This chain links TRBV10-3 with TRBJ1-2; 7 bases map to TRBD1. Looked up from germline, CDR1 is ENHRY and CDR2 is SYGVKD. The length of the CDR3 is 14 residues. V was clipped by 5 bases and J by 3 bases; unmatched bases: 6.

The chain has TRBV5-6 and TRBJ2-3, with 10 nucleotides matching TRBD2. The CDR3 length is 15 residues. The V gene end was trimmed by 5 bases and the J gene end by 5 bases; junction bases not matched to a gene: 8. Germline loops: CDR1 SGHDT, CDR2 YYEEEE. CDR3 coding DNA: TGTGCCAGCAGATTAGCGGGAGGAATAGTAGATACGCAGTATTTT. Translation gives CASRLAGGIVDTQYF.

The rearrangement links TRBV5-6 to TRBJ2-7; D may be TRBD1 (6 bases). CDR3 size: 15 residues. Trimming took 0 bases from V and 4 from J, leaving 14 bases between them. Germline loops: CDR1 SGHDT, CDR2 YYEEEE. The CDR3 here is CASSLVGQTLYEQYF. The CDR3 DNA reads TGTGCCAGCAGCTTGGTTGGACAGACTTTATACGAGCAGTACTTC.

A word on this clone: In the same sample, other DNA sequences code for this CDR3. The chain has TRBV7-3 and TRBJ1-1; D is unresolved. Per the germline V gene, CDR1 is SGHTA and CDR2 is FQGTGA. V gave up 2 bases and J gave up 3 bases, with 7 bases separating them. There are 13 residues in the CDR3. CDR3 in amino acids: CASSLEADTEAFF. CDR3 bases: TGTGCCAGCAGCTTAGAGGCGGACACTGAAGCTTTCTTT.

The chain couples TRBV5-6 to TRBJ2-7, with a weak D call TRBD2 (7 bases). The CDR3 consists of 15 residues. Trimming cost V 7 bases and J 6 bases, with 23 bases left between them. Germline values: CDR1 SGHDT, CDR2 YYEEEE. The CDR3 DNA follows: TGTGCCAGCGAGTGGGGGCTTACAGGGAGGGGCGAGCAGTACTTC. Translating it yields CASEWGLTGRGEQYF.

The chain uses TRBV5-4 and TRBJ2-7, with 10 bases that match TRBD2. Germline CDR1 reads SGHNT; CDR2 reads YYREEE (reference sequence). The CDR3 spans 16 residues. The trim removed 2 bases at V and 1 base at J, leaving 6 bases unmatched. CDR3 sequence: CASSFSSGSGSYEQYF. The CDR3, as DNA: TGTGCCAGCAGCTTCTCTAGCGGGAGTGGGTCCTACGAGCAGTACTTC.